Each of the 13 T cell receptor beta chains below was sequenced from the same sample in a study of blood T cell repertoires in COVID-19. Produced via immunoSEQ multiplex PCR; TCRdb's table is partial and in-frame only. Of 250,000 to 350,000 clones in the sample, approximately 90% are singletons; the top ten hold 0.95% to 1.2%. Sequenced input: PBMCs or T cells enriched from blood (not recorded which). These TCRs come from a woman aged 25 to 45 who had recovered from COVID-19.

This chain uses TRBV2 with TRBJ1-5, with D uncertain. Germline V gene sequence: CDR1 SNHLY, CDR2 FYNNEI. The CDR3 has 16 residues. V was trimmed by 4 bases and J by 0 bases, leaving 13 bases between them. This chain's CDR3 is CASSVRGRDSNQPQHF. CDR3 in DNA: TGTGCCAGCAGTGTTAGAGGGAGGGATAGCAATCAGCCCCAGCATTTT.

This clone showed up just once. This chain connects TRBV5-5 to TRBJ2-1, with 8 bases fitting TRBD2. The CDR3 sequence is 14 residues long. The germline V gene has CDR1 SGHKS and CDR2 YYEKEE (reference sequence). V shed 4 bases, J shed 2 bases, and the junction held 2 bases outside the gene matches. CDR3 DNA sequence: TGTGCCAGCAGCCCGGGACTAGCCTACAATGAGCAGTTCTTC. It codes for CASSPGLAYNEQFF.

This sequence joins TRBV28 and TRBJ1-5; TRBD1 is a possible D gene (6 bases). V was trimmed by 8 bases and J by 4 bases, leaving 21 bases between them. Germline V CDR1 and CDR2: MDHEN, SYDVKM. The CDR3 length is 16 residues. Here the CDR3 reads CASRGVSHQGNQPQHF. The CDR3 DNA reads TGTGCCAGCCGTGGGGTCAGTCACCAGGGGAATCAGCCCCAGCATTTT. The full variable domain, its missing parts supplied by reference TRBV28 and TRBJ1-5, is DVKVTQSSRYLVKRTGEKVFLECVQDMDHENMFWYRQDPGLGLRLIYFSYDVKMKEKGDIPEGYSVSREKKERFSLILESASTNQTSMYLCASRGVSHQGNQPQHFGDGTRLSIL.

This chain connects TRBV5-5 to TRBJ2-7; 11 positions agree with TRBD2. The ends lost 4 bases at V and 2 bases at J; junction bases unmatched: 8. From germline, CDR1 is SGHKS and CDR2 YYEKEE (reference sequence). The CDR3 spans 16 residues. The CDR3 spells CASSPFLAGGPYEQYF. CDR3 DNA: TGTGCCAGCAGCCCATTTCTAGCGGGAGGCCCCTACGAGCAGTACTTC.

The J gene is TRBJ2-2, the V gene TRBV19, with D possibly TRBD2 on 6 matching bases. With 7 bases removed from V and 0 bases from J, the gap between germline ends came to 12 bases. Germline V gene data show CDR1 as LNHDA and CDR2 as SQIVND (reference sequence). The CDR3 contains 15 residues. The DNA for the CDR3 is TGTGCCAGTACCCTCGGAGGGTCGAACACCGGGGAGCTGTTTTTT. Translated: CASTLGGSNTGELFF.

The rearrangement uses TRBV27 and TRBJ2-7, with 8 bases aligning to TRBD1. The germline V gene encodes CDR1 MNHEY and CDR2 SMNVEV (reference sequence). The V and J ends lost 5 bases and 4 bases, in that order; junction bases with no gene match: 7. This CDR3 comprises 14 residues. This chain's CDR3 is CASSPRTGNYEQYF. The CDR3 DNA sequence: TGTGCCAGCAGTCCAAGGACAGGGAATTACGAGCAGTACTTC.

The chain joins TRBV19 to TRBJ2-5; 11 bases map to TRBD2. Trimming at V came to 5 bases and at J to 2 bases, leaving 13 bases not matched to a gene. Germline V gene data show CDR1 as LNHDA and CDR2 as SQIVND (reference sequence). The CDR3 loop spans 18 amino acids. This CDR3 reads CASSPPPRGLAVQETQYF. CDR3 in DNA: TGTGCCAGTAGTCCCCCCCCGCGGGGACTAGCGGTTCAAGAGACCCAGTACTTC.

The chain recombines TRBV10-3 with TRBJ2-7, with 8 bases identical to TRBD1. Germline CDR1 ENHRY, CDR2 SYGVKD. Germline trimming cut 5 bases from V and 3 bases from J; bases unmatched to any gene: 3. The CDR3 runs 13 residues. CDR3 amino acids: CAISPGTGYEQYF. The CDR3 DNA reads TGTGCCATCAGTCCCGGGACAGGCTACGAGCAGTACTTC.

The chain couples TRBV6-5 to TRBJ2-1; tentatively, D is TRBD2 (5 bases). The germline V gene encodes CDR1 MNHEY and CDR2 SVGAGI. The V gene lost 0 bases and the J gene lost 2 bases, with 11 bases spanning the gap. CDR3 size: 16 residues. In DNA form, the CDR3 reads TGTGCCAGCAGTTACTCTGGTAGCGACACCTACAATGAGCAGTTCTTC. It specifies CASSYSGSDTYNEQFF.

The rearrangement uses TRBV5-6 and TRBJ2-7, with TRBD2 matching 11 bases. Losses at the gene ends were 0 bases for V and 7 bases for J; bases not matched to a gene: 3. Germline loops: CDR1 SGHDT, CDR2 YYEEEE. CDR3 length: 14 amino acids. CDR3 nucleotides: TGTGCCAGCAGCTTGGGACTAGCGGGAAGGGAGCAGTACTTC. Protein: CASSLGLAGREQYF.

This chain links TRBV7-3 with TRBJ1-4; TRBD1 matches at 8 bases. This CDR3 has 14 residues. V lost 5 bases, J lost 6 bases, and 5 bases stayed unmatched. CDR1 is SGHTA and CDR2 is FQGTGA in the germline V gene. The CDR3 spells CASSPTGADEKLFF. The CDR3 DNA reads TGTGCCAGCAGCCCGACAGGGGCCGATGAAAAACTGTTTTTT.

V and J are TRBV5-4 and TRBJ2-1; no reliable D call. Trimming took 4 bases from V and 1 from J, leaving 6 bases between them. The CDR3 consists of 13 residues. Germline CDR1 SGHNT, CDR2 YYREEE (reference sequence). CDR3 DNA sequence: TGTGCCAGCAGCGCCAGTTCCTACAATGAGCAGTTCTTC. The encoded protein is CASSASSYNEQFF.

The rearrangement links TRBV2 to TRBJ2-7, with D possibly TRBD1 on 5 matching bases. The germline V gene encodes CDR1 SNHLY and CDR2 FYNNEI. Trimming left V 6 bases short and J 1 base short, with 10 bases between. This CDR3 has 13 amino acids. In DNA form, the CDR3 reads TGTGCCAGCAGCTACGACAGATCCTACGAGCAGTACTTC. This sequence encodes CASSYDRSYEQYF.